The 2 T cell receptor beta chains below all came from one sample that was sequenced in a study of blood T cell repertoires in COVID-19 (dated by TCRdb to 2019 to 2021). Libraries were made using the immunoSEQ multiplex PCR assay. The clones in this table, taken by TCRdb from immuneACCESS, are in-frame only. Not every clone is retained; where verified, under half of the shortfall comes from an unresolved V gene, and the cause of the rest is unknown. Present in this sample are roughly 97,000 clones, roughly 82% of which were seen just once. 26% of the sample is held by the ten biggest clonotypes. Sequenced: peripheral blood. Every receptor here comes from a man aged 55 to 69 with acute or convalescent COVID-19.

The chain couples TRBV7-9 to TRBJ2-7; D ambiguous. The V and J ends lost 1 base and 5 bases respectively, with 3 bases between them. Per the germline V gene, CDR1 is SEHNR and CDR2 is FQNEAQ (reference sequence). This CDR3 spans 11 amino acids. The DNA of the CDR3 is TGTGCCAGCAGCTTAGTCAACGAGCAGTACGTC. Residues: CASSLVNEQYV.

The sample holds one count of this clone. This sequence joins TRBV19 and TRBJ2-1, with 11 bases matching TRBD2. The junction had 7 bases not matched to a gene; V was cut back by 5 bases and J by 7 bases. CDR1 and CDR2 (germline): LNHDA, SQIVND (reference sequence). This CDR3 is built from 15 residues. The CDR3 is CASSSLAGGANEQFF. The CDR3 DNA reads as TGTGCCAGTAGTTCTCTAGCGGGAGGTGCTAATGAGCAGTTCTTC.